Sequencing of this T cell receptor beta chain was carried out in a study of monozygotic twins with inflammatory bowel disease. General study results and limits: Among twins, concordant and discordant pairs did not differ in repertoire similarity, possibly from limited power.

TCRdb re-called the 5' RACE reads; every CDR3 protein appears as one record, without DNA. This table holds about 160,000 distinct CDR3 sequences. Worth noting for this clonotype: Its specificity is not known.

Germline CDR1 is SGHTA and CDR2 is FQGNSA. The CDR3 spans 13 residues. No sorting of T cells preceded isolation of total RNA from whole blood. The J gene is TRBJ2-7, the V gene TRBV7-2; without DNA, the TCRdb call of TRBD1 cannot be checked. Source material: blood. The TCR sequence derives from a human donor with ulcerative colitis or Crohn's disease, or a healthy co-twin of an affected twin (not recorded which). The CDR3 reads CASSPGGGNEQYF. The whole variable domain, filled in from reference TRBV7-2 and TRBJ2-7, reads GAGVSQSPSNKVTEKGKDVELRCDPISGHTALYWYRQSLGQGLEFLIYFQGNSAPDKSGLPSDRFSAERTGGSVSTLTIQRTQQEDSAVYLCASSPGGGNEQYFGPGTRLTVT.